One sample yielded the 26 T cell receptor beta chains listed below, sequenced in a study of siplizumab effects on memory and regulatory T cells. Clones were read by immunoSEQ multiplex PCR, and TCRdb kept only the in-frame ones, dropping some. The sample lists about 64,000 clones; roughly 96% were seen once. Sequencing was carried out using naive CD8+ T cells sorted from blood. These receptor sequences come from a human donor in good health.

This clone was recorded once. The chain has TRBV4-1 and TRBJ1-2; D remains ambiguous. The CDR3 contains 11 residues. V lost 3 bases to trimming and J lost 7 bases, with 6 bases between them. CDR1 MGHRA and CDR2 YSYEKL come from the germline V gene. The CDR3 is CASSQGSGYTF. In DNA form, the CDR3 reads TGCGCCAGCAGCCAGGGGAGTGGCTACACCTTC.

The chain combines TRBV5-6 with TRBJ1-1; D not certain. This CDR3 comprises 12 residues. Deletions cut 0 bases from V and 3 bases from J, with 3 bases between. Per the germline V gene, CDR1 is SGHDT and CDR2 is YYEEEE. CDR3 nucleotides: TGTGCCAGCAGCTTGGAGGACACTGAAGCTTTCTTT. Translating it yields CASSLEDTEAFF.

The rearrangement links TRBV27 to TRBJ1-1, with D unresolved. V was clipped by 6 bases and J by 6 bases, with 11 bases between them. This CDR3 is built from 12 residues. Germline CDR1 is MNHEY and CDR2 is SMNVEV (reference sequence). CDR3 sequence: CASRDWEAEAFF. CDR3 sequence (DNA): TGTGCCAGCAGGGATTGGGAGGCTGAAGCTTTCTTT.

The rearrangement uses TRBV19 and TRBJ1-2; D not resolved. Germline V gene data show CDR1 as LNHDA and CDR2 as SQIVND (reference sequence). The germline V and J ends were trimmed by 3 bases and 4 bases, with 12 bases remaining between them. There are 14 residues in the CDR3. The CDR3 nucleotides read TGTGCCAGTAGTATGGATATTATCGTCTATGGCTACACCTTC. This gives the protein CASSMDIIVYGYTF.

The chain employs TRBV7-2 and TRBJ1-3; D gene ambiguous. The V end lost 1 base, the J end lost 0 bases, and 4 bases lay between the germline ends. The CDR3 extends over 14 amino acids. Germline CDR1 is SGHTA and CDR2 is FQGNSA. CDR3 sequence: CASSLDGSGNTIYF. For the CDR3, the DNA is TGTGCCAGCAGCTTAGACGGCTCTGGAAACACCATATATTTT.

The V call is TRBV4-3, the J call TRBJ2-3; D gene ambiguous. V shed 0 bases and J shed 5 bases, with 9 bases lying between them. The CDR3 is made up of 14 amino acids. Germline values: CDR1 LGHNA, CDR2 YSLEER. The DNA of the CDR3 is TGCGCCAGCAGCCAAGATTTTGGAGAAGATACGCAGTATTTT. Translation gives CASSQDFGEDTQYF.

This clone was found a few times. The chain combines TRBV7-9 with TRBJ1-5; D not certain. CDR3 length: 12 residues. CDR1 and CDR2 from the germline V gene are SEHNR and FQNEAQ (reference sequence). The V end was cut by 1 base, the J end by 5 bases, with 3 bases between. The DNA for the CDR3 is TGTGCCAGCAGCTTAGGGGATCAGCCCCAGCATTTT. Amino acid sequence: CASSLGDQPQHF.

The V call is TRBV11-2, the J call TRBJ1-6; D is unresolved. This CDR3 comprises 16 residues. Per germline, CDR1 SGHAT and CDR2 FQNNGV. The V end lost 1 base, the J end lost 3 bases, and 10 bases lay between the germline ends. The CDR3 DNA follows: TGTGCCAGCAGCTTAGTCCCAGACCTCTATAATTCACCCCTCCACTTT. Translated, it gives CASSLVPDLYNSPLHF.

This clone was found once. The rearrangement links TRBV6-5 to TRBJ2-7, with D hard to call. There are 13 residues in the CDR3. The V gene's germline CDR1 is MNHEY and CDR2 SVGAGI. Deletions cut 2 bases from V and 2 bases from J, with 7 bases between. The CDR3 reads CASSYGVAYEQYF. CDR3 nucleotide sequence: TGTGCCAGCAGTTACGGAGTCGCCTACGAGCAGTACTTC.

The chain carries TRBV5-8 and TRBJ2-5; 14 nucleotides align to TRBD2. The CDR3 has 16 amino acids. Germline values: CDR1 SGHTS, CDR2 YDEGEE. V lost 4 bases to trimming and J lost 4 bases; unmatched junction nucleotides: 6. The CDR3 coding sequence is TGTGCCAGCAGCCGTGGGACTAGCGGGGGCGGAGAGACCCAGTACTTC. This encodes CASSRGTSGGGETQYF.

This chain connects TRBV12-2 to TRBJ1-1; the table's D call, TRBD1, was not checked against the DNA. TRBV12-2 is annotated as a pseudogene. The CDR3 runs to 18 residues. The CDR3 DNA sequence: TGTGCAAGTCGCTTAGCCCAGGACAGGGAATGGAAGAACACTGAAGCTTTCTTT. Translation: CASRLAQDREWKNTEAFF.

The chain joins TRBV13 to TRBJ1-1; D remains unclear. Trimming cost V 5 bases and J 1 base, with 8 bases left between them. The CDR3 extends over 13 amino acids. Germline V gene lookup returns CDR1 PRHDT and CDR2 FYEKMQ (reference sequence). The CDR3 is CASSPNQNTEAFF. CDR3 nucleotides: TGTGCCAGCAGCCCAAACCAGAACACTGAAGCTTTCTTT.

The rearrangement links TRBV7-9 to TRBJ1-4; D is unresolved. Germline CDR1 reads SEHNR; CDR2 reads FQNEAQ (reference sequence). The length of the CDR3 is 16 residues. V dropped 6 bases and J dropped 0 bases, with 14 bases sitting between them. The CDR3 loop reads CASSPGDGATNEKLFF. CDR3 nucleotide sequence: TGTGCCAGCAGTCCGGGTGACGGAGCAACTAATGAAAAACTGTTTTTT.

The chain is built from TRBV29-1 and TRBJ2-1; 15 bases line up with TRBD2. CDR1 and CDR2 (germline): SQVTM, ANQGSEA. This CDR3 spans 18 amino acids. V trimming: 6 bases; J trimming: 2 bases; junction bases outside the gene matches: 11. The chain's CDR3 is CSVETGTSGGWAYNEQFF. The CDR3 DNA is TGCAGCGTGGAAACCGGGACTAGCGGGGGGTGGGCCTACAATGAGCAGTTCTTC.

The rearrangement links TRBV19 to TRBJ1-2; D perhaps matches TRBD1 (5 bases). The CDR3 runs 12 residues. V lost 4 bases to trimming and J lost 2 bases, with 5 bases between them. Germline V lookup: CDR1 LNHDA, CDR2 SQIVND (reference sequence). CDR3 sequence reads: CASSRGNYGYTF. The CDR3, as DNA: TGTGCCAGTAGTAGGGGGAACTATGGCTACACCTTC.

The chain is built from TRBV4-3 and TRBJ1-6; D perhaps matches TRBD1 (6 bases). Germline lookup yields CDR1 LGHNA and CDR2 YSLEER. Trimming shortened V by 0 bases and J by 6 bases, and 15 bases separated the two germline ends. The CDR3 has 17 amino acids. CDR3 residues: CASSQDYGGTTNSPLHF. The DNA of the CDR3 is TGCGCCAGCAGCCAAGATTACGGCGGGACAACTAATTCACCCCTCCACTTT.

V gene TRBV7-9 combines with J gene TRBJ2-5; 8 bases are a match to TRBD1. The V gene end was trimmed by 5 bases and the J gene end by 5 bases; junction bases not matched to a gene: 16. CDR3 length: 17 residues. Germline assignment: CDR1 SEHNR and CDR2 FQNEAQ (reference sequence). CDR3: CASSPTGVNREGETQYF. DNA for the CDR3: TGTGCCAGCAGCCCGACAGGGGTAAACAGGGAAGGGGAGACCCAGTACTTC.

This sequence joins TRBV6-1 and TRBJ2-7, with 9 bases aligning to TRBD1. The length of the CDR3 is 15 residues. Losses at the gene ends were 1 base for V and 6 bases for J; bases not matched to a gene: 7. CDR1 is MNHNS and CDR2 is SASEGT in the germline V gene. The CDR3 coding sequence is TGTGCCAGCAGTGAAGACGGGACAGGGTCCCTCGAGCAGTACTTC. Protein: CASSEDGTGSLEQYF.

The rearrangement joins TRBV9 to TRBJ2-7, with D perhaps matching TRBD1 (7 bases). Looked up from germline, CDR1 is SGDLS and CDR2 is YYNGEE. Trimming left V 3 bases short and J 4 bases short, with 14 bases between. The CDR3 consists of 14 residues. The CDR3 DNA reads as TGTGCCAGCAGCGCGGGGGACAGACCGTACGAGCAGTACTTC. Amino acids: CASSAGDRPYEQYF.

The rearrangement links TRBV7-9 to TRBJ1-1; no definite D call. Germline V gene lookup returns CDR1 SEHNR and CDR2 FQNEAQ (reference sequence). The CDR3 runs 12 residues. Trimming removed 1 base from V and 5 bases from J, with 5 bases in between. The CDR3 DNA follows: TGTGCCAGCAGCTTAGGGTTGACTGAAGCTTTCTTT. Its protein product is CASSLGLTEAFF.

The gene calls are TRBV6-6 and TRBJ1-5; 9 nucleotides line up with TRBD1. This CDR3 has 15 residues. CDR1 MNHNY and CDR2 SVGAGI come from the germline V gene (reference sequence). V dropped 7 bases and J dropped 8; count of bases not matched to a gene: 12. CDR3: CASKPGQGTSEPQHF. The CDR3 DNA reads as TGTGCCAGCAAACCGGGACAGGGTACCAGTGAGCCCCAGCATTTT.

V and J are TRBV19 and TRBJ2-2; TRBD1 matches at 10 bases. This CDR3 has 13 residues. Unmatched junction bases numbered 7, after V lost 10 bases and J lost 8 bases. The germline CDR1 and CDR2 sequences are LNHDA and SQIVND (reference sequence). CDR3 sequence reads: CATATGGLGELFF. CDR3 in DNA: TGTGCCACCGCGACAGGGGGCCTTGGGGAGCTGTTTTTT.

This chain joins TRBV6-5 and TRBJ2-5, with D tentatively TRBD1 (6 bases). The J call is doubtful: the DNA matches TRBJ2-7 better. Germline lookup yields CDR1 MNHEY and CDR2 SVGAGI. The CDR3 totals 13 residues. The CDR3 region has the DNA TGTGCCAGCAGTTCTCCAGGGGCCAACGAGCAGTACTTC. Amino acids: CASSSPGANEQYF.

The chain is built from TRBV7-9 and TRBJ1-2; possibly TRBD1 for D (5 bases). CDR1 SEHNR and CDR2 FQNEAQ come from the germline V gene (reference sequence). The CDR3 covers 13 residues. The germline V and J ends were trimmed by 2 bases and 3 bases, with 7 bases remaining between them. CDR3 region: CASSLPGYYGYTF. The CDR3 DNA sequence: TGTGCCAGCAGCTTACCAGGGTACTATGGCTACACCTTC.

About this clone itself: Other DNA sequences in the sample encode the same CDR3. The chain's CDR3 is CASSLAGGAYEQYF. Here the CDR3 DNA reads TGTGCCAGCAGCCTAGCGGGGGGGGCCTACGAGCAGTACTTC. This chain connects TRBV27 to TRBJ2-7, with 12 bases aligning to TRBD2. CDR3 length: 14 amino acids. Germline assignment: CDR1 MNHEY and CDR2 SMNVEV (reference sequence). V lost 6 bases and J lost 2; bases outside the gene matches: 2.

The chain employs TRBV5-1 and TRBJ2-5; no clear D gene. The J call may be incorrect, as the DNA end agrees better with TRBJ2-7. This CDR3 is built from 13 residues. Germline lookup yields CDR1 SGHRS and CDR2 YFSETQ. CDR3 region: CASSLSVYYEQYF. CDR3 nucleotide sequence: TGCGCCAGCAGCTTAAGCGTTTACTACGAGCAGTACTTC.